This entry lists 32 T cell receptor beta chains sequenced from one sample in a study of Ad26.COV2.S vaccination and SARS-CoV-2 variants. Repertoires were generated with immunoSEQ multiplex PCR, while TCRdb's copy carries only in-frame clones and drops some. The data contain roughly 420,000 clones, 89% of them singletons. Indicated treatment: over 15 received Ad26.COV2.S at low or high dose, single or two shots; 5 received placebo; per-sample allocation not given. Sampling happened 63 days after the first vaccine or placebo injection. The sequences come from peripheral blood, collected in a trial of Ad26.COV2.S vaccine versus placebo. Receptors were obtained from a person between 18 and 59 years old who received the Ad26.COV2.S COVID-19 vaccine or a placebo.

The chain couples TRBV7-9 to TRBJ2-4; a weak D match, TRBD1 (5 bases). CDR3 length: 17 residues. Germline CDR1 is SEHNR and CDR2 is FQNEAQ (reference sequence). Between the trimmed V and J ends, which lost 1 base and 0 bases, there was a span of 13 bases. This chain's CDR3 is CASSLVSGKGAKNIQYF. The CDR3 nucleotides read TGTGCCAGCAGCTTAGTGTCAGGGAAAGGAGCCAAAAACATTCAGTACTTC.

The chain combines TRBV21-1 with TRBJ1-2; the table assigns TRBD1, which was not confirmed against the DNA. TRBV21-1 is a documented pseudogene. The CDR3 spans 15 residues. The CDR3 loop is CASSQTKQVNYGYTF. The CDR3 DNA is TGTGCCAGCAGCCAAACAAAACAGGTTAACTATGGCTACACCTTC.

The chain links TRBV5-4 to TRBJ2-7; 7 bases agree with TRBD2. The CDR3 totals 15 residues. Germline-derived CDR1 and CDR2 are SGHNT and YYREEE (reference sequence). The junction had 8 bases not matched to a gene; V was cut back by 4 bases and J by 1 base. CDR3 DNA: TGTGCCAGCAGCACCCCAGCGGGGTCTTCCTACGAGCAGTACTTC. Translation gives CASSTPAGSSYEQYF. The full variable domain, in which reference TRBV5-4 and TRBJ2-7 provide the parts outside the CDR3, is ETGVTQSPTHLIKTRGQQVTLRCSSQSGHNTVSWYQQALGQGPQFIFQYYREEENGRGNFPPRFSGLQFPNYSSELNVNALELDDSALYLCASSTPAGSSYEQYFGPGTRLTVT.

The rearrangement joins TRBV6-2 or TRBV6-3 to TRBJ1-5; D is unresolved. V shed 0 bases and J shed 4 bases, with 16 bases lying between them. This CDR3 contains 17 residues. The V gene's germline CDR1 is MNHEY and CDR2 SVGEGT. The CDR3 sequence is CASSYSLQGRENQPQHF. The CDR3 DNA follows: TGTGCCAGCAGTTACTCCCTCCAAGGACGGGAAAATCAGCCCCAGCATTTT.

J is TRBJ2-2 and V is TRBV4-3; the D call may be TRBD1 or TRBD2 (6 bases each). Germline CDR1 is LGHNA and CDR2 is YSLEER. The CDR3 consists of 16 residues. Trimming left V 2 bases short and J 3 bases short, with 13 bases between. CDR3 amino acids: CASSQTMGGHTGELFF. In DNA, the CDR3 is TGCGCCAGCAGCCAAACCATGGGGGGCCACACCGGGGAGCTGTTTTTT.

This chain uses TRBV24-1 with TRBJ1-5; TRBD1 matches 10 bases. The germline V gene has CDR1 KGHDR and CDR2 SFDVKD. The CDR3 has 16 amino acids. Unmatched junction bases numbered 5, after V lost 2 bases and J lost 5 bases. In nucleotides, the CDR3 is TGTGCCACCAGTGATTCCGGACAGGGGGGCGATCAGCCCCAGCATTTT. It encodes CATSDSGQGGDQPQHF.

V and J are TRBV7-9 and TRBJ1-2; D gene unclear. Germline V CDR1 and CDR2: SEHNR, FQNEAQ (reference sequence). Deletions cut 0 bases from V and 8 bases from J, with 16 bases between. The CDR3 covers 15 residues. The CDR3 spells CASSLARGGIEGYTF. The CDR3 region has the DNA TGTGCCAGCAGCTTAGCGAGAGGTGGGATAGAAGGCTACACCTTC.

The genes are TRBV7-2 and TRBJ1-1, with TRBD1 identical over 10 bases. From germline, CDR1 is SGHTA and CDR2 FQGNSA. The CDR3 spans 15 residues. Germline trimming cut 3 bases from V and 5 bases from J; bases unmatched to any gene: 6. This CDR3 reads CASSFVGTGVTEAFF. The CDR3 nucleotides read TGTGCCAGCAGCTTTGTGGGGACAGGGGTGACTGAAGCTTTCTTT.

The CDR3 sequence: CASSPRSGTAFNEQFF. For the CDR3, the DNA is TGTGCCAGCAGCCCTAGGTCCGGGACAGCCTTCAATGAGCAGTTCTTC. The chain uses TRBV7-2 and TRBJ2-1; 7 bases are a match to TRBD1. V lost 5 bases to trimming and J lost 6 bases; unmatched junction nucleotides: 13. Germline V gene lookup returns CDR1 SGHTA and CDR2 FQGNSA. The CDR3 runs 16 residues. Using reference TRBV7-2 and TRBJ2-1 for the parts outside the CDR3, the full variable domain is GAGVSQSPSNKVTEKGKDVELRCDPISGHTALYWYRQSLGQGLEFLIYFQGNSAPDKSGLPSDRFSAERTGGSVSTLTIQRTQQEDSAVYLCASSPRSGTAFNEQFFGPGTRLTVL.

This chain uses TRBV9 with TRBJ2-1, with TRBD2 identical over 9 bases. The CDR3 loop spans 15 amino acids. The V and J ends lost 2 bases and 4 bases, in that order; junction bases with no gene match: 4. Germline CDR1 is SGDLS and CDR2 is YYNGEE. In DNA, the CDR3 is TGTGCCAGCAGCGTCGCGGGAGGGCGATACAATGAGCAGTTCTTC. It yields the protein CASSVAGGRYNEQFF.

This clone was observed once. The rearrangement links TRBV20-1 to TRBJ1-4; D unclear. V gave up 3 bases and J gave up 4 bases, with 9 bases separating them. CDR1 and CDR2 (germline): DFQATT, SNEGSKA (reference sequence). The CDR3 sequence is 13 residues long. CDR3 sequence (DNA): TGCAGTGCTAGTTTACACATTAATGAAAAACTGTTTTTT. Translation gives CSASLHINEKLFF.

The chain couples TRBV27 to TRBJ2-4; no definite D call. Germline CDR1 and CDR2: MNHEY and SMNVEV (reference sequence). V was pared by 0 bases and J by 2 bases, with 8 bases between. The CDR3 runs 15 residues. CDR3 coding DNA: TGTGCCAGCAGTTTATCTGCGATGACCAAAAACATTCAGTACTTC. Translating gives CASSLSAMTKNIQYF.

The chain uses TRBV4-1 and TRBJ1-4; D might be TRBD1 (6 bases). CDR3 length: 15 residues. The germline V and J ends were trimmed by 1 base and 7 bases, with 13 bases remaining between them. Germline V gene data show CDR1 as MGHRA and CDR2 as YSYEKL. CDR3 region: CASSQVGTRGEKLFF. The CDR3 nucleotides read TGCGCCAGCAGCCAAGTCGGGACCAGGGGTGAAAAACTGTTTTTT.

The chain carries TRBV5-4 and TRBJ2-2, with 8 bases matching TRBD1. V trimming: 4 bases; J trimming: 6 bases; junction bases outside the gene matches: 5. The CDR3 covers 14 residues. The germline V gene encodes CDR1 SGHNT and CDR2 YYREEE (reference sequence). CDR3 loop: CASSRYRGAGELFF. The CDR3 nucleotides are TGTGCCAGCAGCCGGTACAGGGGGGCCGGGGAGCTGTTTTTT.

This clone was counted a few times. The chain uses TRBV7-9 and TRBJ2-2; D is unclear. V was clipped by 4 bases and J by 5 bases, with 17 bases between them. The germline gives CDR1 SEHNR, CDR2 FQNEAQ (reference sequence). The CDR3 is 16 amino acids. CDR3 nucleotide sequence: TGTGCCAGCAGCTCAGGTCGACAATGGCATACCGGGGAGCTGTTTTTT. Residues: CASSSGRQWHTGELFF.

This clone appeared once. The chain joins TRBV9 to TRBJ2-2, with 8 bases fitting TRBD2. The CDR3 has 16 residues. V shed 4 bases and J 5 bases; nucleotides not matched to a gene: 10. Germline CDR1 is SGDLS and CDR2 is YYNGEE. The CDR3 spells CASSRPAGDTTGELFF. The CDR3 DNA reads TGTGCCAGCAGCCGACCAGCGGGAGATACGACCGGGGAGCTGTTTTTT.

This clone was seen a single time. The CDR3 nucleotides are TGTGCCATCAGTGTTGGGACGGGAGATACGCAGTATTTT. The encoded protein is CAISVGTGDTQYF. This sequence joins TRBV10-3 and TRBJ2-3; either TRBD1 or TRBD2 may supply D (5 bases each). V gave up 4 bases and J gave up 5 bases, with 10 bases separating them. The CDR3 covers 13 residues. Germline V gene sequence: CDR1 ENHRY, CDR2 SYGVKD.

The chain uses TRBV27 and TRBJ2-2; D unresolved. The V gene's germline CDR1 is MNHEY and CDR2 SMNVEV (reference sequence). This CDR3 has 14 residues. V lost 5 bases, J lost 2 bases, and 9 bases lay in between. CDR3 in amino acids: CASSTTVNTGELFF. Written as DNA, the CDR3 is TGTGCCAGCAGTACAACAGTAAACACCGGGGAGCTGTTTTTT.

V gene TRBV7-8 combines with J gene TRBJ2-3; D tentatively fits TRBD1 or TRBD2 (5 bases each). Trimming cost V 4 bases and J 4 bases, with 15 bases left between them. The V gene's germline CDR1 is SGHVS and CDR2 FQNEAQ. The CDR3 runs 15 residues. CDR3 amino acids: CASSSMREGADTQYF. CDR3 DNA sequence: TGTGCCAGCAGCTCTATGAGGGAAGGGGCAGATACGCAGTATTTT.

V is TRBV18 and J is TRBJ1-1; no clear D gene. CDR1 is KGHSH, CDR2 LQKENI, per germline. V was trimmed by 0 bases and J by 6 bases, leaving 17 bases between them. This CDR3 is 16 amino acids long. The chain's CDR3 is CASSPPMKGRVPEAFF. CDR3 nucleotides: TGTGCCAGCTCACCACCCATGAAAGGACGTGTCCCTGAAGCTTTCTTT.

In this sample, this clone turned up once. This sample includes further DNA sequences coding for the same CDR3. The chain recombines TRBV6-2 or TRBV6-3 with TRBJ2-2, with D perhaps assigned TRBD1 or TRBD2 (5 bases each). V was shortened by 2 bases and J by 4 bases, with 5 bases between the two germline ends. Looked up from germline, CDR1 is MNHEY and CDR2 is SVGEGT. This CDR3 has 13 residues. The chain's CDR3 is CASSYGGTGELFF. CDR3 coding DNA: TGTGCCAGCAGTTACGGGGGCACCGGGGAGCTGTTTTTT.

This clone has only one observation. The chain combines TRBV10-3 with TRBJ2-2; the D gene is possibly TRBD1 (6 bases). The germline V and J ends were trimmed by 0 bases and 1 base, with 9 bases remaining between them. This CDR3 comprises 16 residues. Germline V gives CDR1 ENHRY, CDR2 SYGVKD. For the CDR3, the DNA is TGTGCCATCAGTGAGTCGGGGGCGGGGAACACCGGGGAGCTGTTTTTT. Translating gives CAISESGAGNTGELFF.

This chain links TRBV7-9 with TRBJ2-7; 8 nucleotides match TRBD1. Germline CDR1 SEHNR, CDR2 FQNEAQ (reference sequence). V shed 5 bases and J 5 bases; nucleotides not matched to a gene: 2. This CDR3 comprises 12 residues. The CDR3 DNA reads TGTGCCAGCAGCGTGACAGGGGACGAGCAGTACTTC. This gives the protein CASSVTGDEQYF.

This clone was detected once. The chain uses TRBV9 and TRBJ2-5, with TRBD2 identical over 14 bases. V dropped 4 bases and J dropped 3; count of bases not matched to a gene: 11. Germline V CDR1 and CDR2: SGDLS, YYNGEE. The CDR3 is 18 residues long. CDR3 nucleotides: TGTGCCAGCAGCCCCTGGTCGGGACTAGCGGGGGAGGAAGAGACCCAGTACTTC. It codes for CASSPWSGLAGEEETQYF.

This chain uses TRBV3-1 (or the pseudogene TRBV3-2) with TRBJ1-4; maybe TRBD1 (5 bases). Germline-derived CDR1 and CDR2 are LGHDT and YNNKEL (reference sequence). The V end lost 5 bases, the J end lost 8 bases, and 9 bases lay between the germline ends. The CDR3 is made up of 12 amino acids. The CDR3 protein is CASSDAGEKLFF. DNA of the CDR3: TGTGCCAGCAGCGACGCAGGGGAAAAACTGTTTTTT.

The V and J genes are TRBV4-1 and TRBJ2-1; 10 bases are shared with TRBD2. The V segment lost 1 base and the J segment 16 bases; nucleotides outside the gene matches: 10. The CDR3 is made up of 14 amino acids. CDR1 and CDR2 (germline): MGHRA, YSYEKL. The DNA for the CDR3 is TGCGCCAGCAGCCAAGTGTTAGCGGGGGGTATAGAATTCTTC. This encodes CASSQVLAGGIEFF.

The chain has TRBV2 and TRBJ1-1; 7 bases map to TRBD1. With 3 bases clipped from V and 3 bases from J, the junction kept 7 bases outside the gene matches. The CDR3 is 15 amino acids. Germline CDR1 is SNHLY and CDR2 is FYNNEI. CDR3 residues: CASSDPGQGDTEAFF. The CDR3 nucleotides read TGTGCCAGCAGTGACCCGGGCCAGGGGGACACTGAAGCTTTCTTT.

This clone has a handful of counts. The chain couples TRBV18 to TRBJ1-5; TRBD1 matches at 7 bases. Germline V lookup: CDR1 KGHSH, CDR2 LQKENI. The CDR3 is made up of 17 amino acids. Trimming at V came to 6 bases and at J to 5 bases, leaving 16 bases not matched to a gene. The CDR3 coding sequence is TGTGCCAGCTCCCCGGGGCAGGGGGGTTCTTGGGATCAGCCCCAGCATTTT. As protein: CASSPGQGGSWDQPQHF.

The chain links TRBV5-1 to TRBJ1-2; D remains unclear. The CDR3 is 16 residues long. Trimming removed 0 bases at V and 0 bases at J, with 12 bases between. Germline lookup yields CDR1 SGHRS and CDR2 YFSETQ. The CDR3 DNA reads TGCGCCAGCAGCTTGGGGGCGAACGGTCCTAACTATGGCTACACCTTC. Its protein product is CASSLGANGPNYGYTF.

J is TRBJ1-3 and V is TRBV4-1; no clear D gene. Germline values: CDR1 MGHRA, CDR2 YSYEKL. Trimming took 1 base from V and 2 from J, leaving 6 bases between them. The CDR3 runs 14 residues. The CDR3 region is CASSQAAAGNTIYF. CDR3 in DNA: TGCGCCAGCAGCCAAGCGGCGGCTGGAAACACCATATATTTT.

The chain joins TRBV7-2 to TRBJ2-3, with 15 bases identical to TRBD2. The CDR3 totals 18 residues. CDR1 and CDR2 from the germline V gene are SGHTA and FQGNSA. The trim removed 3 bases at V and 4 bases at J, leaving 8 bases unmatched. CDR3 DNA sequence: TGTGCCAGCAGCTTCCTAGTCCGGACTAGCGGGAGGGCAGATACGCAGTATTTT. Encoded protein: CASSFLVRTSGRADTQYF.

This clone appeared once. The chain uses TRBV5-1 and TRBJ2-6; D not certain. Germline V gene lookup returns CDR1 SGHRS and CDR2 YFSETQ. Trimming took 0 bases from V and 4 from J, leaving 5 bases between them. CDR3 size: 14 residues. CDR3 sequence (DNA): TGCGCCAGCAGCTTGGACGGAGGGGCCAACGTCCTGACTTTC. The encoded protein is CASSLDGGANVLTF.